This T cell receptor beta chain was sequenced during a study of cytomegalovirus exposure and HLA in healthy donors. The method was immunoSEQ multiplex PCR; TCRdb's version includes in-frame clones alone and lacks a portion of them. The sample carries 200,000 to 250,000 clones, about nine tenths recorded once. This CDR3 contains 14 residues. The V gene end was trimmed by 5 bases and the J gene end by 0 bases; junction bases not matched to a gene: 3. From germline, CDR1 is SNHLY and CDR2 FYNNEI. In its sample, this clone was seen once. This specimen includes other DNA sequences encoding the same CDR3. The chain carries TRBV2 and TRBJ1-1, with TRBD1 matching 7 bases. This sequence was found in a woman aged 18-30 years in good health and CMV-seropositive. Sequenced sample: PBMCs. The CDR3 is CASSRQGMNTEAFF. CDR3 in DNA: TGTGCCAGCAGTAGACAGGGAATGAACACTGAAGCTTTCTTT.